The following is a T cell receptor (beta chain) sequence with its context. Produced via immunoSEQ multiplex PCR; TCRdb's table is partial and in-frame only. Of some 40,000 clones listed, about four fifths were seen once; the top ten hold about 14%. This record comes from a study of blood T cell repertoires in COVID-19. Study information: Sample material is recorded as cDNA or gDNA derived from T cells, B-cell-depleted T cells, or PBMCs.

The ends were cut back, 2 bases at V and 5 bases at J, with 7 bases in the middle. The germline CDR1 and CDR2 sequences are MNHEY and SVGAGI. The CDR3 sequence is 13 residues long. This TCR derives from a man aged 45-65 years with active or convalescent COVID-19. The sample taken for sequencing was peripheral blood. The chain is built from TRBV6-5 and TRBJ2-1; D is perhaps TRBD1 (6 bases). The CDR3 reads CASSYGQNNEQFF. CDR3 sequence (DNA): TGTGCCAGCAGTTACGGACAGAACAATGAGCAGTTCTTC.